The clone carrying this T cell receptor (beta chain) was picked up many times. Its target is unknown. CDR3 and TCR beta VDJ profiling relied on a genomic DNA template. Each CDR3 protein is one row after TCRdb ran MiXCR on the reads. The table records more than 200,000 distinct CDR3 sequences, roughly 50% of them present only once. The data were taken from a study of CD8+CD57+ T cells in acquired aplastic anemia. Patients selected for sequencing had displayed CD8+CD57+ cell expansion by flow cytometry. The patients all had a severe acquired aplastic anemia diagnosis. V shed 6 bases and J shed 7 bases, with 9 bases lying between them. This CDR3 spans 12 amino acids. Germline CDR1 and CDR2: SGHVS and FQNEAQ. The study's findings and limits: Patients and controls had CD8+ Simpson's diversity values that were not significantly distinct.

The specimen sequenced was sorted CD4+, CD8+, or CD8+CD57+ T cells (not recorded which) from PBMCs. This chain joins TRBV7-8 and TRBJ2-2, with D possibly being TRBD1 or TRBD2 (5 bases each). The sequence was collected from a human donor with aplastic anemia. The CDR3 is CASSRDGGELFF. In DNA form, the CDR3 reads TGTGCCAGCAGTCGGGACGGCGGGGAGCTGTTTTTT.